These T cell receptor beta chains were read from a single sample in a study of CD8+CD57+ T cells in acquired aplastic anemia. TCRdb reprocessed the reads via MiXCR and lists one record per CDR3 protein. The sample lists 30,000 to 40,000 distinct CDR3 sequences; around 82% were seen once. Specimen: sorted CD4+, CD8+, or CD8+CD57+ T cells (not recorded which) from PBMCs. Receptors originate from a human donor in good health, serving as a control. Each CDR3 is given with its conserved first and last residue. The D gene is left open where the match is weak. Clone size appears in some rows only: once, few, many, or a class for an expanded clone.

length,size,J,V,D,DNA,CDR3
14,NA,TRBJ2-3,TRBV20-1,NA,TGCAGTGCTAGAGACACTTCTAGCACAGATACGCAGTATTTT,CSARDTSSTDTQYF
16,NA,TRBJ1-6,TRBV11-2,TRBD1,TGTGCCAGCAGCTCGGGACAGGGGGCTTGGAATTCACCCCTCCACTTT,CASSSGQGAWNSPLHF
13,NA,TRBJ2-7,TRBV7-7,NA,TGTGCCAGCAGCCCCGCAGGAGCAAACGAGCAGTACTTC,CASSPAGANEQYF
16,NA,TRBJ2-3,TRBV4-2,TRBD2,TGTGCCAGCAGCCAAGATACAACTAGCGGGACAGATACGCAGTATTTT,CASSQDTTSGTDTQYF
16,once,TRBJ2-3,TRBV9,TRBD1,TGTGCCAGCAGTGACCGGACAGGGGGCGGCACAGATACGCAGTATTTT,CASSDRTGGGTDTQYF
13,NA,TRBJ2-7,TRBV29-1,TRBD1,TGCAGCGTTCCCACAGAGACAGGGTCCGAGCAGTACTTC,CSVPTETGSEQYF
11,NA,TRBJ2-1,TRBV19,NA,TGTGCCAGTAGTCAGCCGGGAGAGCAGTTCTTC,CASSQPGEQFF
15,NA,TRBJ1-2,TRBV9,TRBD1,TGTGCCAGCAGCCCGATGGGGGACAGTTCATATGGCTACACCTTC,CASSPMGDSSYGYTF
13,NA,TRBJ2-5,TRBV10-3,NA,TGTGCCATCAGTGATGGGCTAGGGGAGACCCAGTACTTC,CAISDGLGETQYF
12,once,TRBJ2-5,TRBV20-1,NA,TGCAGTGCTAGATCTCCCGGAGAGACCCAGTACTTC,CSARSPGETQYF
13,NA,TRBJ1-2,TRBV24-1,NA,TGTGCCACCAGCCAAGGACAGCACTATGGCTACACCTTC,CATSQGQHYGYTF
15,NA,TRBJ1-2,TRBV20-1,TRBD1,TGCAGTGCTAGAGGGAGACAGGGGGACCCGTATGGCTACACCTTC,CSARGRQGDPYGYTF
18,many,TRBJ2-5,TRBV14,NA,TGTGCCAGCAGCCAAGATAGGATTCGGGGGAGGACTCAAGAGACCCAGTACTTC,CASSQDRIRGRTQETQYF
14,NA,TRBJ2-3,TRBV7-2,TRBD1,TGTGCCAGCAGCCAGGGACAGAGCACAGATACGCAGTATTTT,CASSQGQSTDTQYF
14,NA,TRBJ2-2,TRBV2,NA,TGTGCCAGCAGTGGGTCAAGGAACACCGGGGAGCTGTTTTTT,CASSGSRNTGELFF
18,few,TRBJ2-6,TRBV4-1,TRBD1,TGCGCCAGCTTGGCCTGGGGGACAGGGGGCTCTGGGGCCAACGTCCTGACTTTC,CASLAWGTGGSGANVLTF
15,NA,TRBJ2-6,TRBV19,NA,TGTGCCAGTAGTATAGTTATCTCTGGGGCCAACGTCCTGACTTTC,CASSIVISGANVLTF
15,NA,TRBJ2-1,TRBV15,NA,TGTGCCGCCAGCAGGGGCAGGGAGGTGGACAATGAGCAGTTCTTC,CAASRGREVDNEQFF
15,NA,TRBJ2-7,TRBV7-9,TRBD1,TGTGCCAGCAGCTTGGGGCTAGAGTCAGGGGGCCCTCAGTACTTC,CASSLGLESGGPQYF
17,NA,TRBJ1-1,TRBV10-1,NA,TGCGCCAGCAGACTCCAGAGTGAGGACGGAGGTTCCACTGAAGCTTTCTTT,CASRLQSEDGGSTEAFF
15,NA,TRBJ2-1,TRBV10-1,NA,TGCGCCAGCAGTGAGTTCGGACCTCAGTACAATGAGCAGTTCTTC,CASSEFGPQYNEQFF
14,NA,TRBJ2-7,TRBV19,TRBD1,TGTGCCAGTAGTGGGCCGGGACAGGGCTACGAGCAGTACTTC,CASSGPGQGYEQYF
12,NA,TRBJ2-7,TRBV7-9,TRBD2,TGTGCCGCGGGGGGTAACCTCCCGGGGGGCGACTTC,CAAGGNLPGGDF
15,NA,TRBJ2-1,TRBV19,NA,TGTGCCGGTAGTATCGGAGCGGGTCCTCGGGATGAGCAGTTCTTC,CAGSIGAGPRDEQFF
15,NA,TRBJ1-2,TRBV19,TRBD1,TGTGCCAGTAGTATGCCGGGACAGACTTTTGATGGCTACACCTTC,CASSMPGQTFDGYTF